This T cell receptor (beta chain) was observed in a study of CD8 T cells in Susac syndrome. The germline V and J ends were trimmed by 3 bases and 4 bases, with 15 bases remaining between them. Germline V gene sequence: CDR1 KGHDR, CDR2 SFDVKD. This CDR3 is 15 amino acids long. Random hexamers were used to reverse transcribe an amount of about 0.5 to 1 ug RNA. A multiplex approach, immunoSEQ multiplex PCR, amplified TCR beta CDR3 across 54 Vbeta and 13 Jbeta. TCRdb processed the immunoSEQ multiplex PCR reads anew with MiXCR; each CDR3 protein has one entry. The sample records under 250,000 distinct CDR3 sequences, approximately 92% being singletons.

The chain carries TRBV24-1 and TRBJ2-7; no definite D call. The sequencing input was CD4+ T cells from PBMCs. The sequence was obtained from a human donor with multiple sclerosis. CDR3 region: CATSDLRHTRYEQYF. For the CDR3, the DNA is TGTGCCACCAGTGATCTTCGACATACTCGATACGAGCAGTACTTC.